These 17 T cell receptor beta chains were all obtained from the same sample, sequenced in a study of cytomegalovirus exposure and HLA in healthy donors (dated by TCRdb to between 2016 and 2019). The library was produced with the immunoSEQ multiplex PCR assay. A mixture of 60 forward primers for TCR Vbeta segments and 13 reverse primers for TCR Jbeta segments was used in the multiplex PCR. Held by TCRdb, this immuneACCESS table contains in-frame sequences only and omits some clones. Under half of the omission traces to an unresolved V gene where checked; the cause of the rest is unknown. This sample holds under 200,000 clones; 65% to 90% were observed only once. Nearly 2% of the sample is in the top ten clones. Sequencing was carried out using PBMCs. All receptors derive from a woman aged 18-29 years in good health and CMV-seronegative.

The chain carries TRBV12-5 and TRBJ2-3; weak D call: TRBD2 (5 bases). Deletions cut 7 bases from V and 6 bases from J, with 14 bases between. This CDR3 spans 13 amino acids. Germline V gene lookup returns CDR1 LGHNT and CDR2 FRNRAP. The CDR3 reads CASALAGGDTQYF. The DNA for the CDR3 is TGTGCTAGTGCCCTAGCCGGCGGGGATACGCAGTATTTT.

This chain's CDR3 is CASSQVPTMVGGELFF. The CDR3 DNA sequence: TGCGCCAGCAGCCAAGTTCCTACCATGGTTGGCGGGGAGCTGTTTTTT. This chain connects TRBV4-1 to TRBJ2-2; D call uncertain. The CDR3 contains 16 residues. V lost 1 base and J lost 7, with 16 bases in between. Germline CDR1 is MGHRA and CDR2 is YSYEKL.

The V call is TRBV4-2, the J call TRBJ2-3; 11 bases agree with TRBD2. Trimming cost V 5 bases and J 5 bases; bases outside gene matches: 9. Germline V CDR1 and CDR2: LGHNA, YNFKEQ. The CDR3 is 16 amino acids. This CDR3 is CASSKLAGGREDTQYF. CDR3 bases: TGTGCCAGCAGCAAATTAGCGGGGGGGAGGGAAGATACGCAGTATTTT.

This chain connects TRBV10-3 to TRBJ2-2, with D maybe TRBD2 (7 bases). Germline V gives CDR1 ENHRY, CDR2 SYGVKD. The CDR3 is made up of 14 amino acids. V was shortened by 9 bases and J by 6 bases, with 17 bases between the two germline ends. DNA for the CDR3: TGTGCCATTACCCGGGGGGCGCCCGCCGGGGAGCTGTTTTTT. It translates to CAITRGAPAGELFF.

The chain links TRBV7-3 to TRBJ2-6, with a tentative D call TRBD2 (6 bases). The CDR3 is 15 amino acids. Germline assignment: CDR1 SGHTA and CDR2 FQGTGA. Trimming pared 3 bases from V and 1 base from J, leaving 7 bases between. As DNA, the CDR3 is TGTGCCAGCAGCTTGACTAGTTCTGGGGCCAACGTCCTGACTTTC. Amino acid sequence: CASSLTSSGANVLTF.

The chain uses TRBV5-1 and TRBJ1-3; perhaps TRBD1 as D (5 bases). This CDR3 is built from 14 residues. With 0 bases removed from V and 1 base from J, the gap between germline ends came to 5 bases. Germline CDR1 and CDR2: SGHRS and YFSETQ. The CDR3 DNA reads as TGCGCCAGCAGCTTGGAGGGGTCTGGAAACACCATATATTTT. Translating it yields CASSLEGSGNTIYF.

The V gene is TRBV7-9, the J gene TRBJ2-1; 9 bases match TRBD2. V trimming: 2 bases; J trimming: 7 bases; junction bases outside the gene matches: 9. Germline V gene data show CDR1 as SEHNR and CDR2 as FQNEAQ (reference sequence). CDR3 length: 16 amino acids. This CDR3 is CASSLFHSGSGNEQFF. The CDR3 DNA follows: TGTGCCAGCAGCTTATTCCATAGCGGGAGTGGAAATGAGCAGTTCTTC.

The chain joins TRBV28 to TRBJ2-7, with D maybe TRBD2 (5 bases). The V gene's germline CDR1 is MDHEN and CDR2 SYDVKM. This CDR3 has 16 amino acids. V was cut by 4 bases and J by 9 bases, with 25 bases left in between. In DNA form, the CDR3 reads TGTGCCAGCAGTTCGACTAACACTAGAACCCTGCTCGCGCAGTACTTC. This codes for CASSSTNTRTLLAQYF.

As to this clone: One end of the junction is discordant with germline, which a read error may explain. The chain joins TRBV28 to TRBJ2-7; no clear D. Per the germline V gene, CDR1 is MDHEN and CDR2 is SYDVKM. CDR3 size: 12 residues. DNA of the CDR3: TGTGCCAGCACCAGTTTCTTCTGGAGTTCTCACTTC. This sequence encodes CASTSFFWSSHF.

The chain links TRBV7-8 to TRBJ2-7; D may be TRBD1 (5 bases). The CDR3 has 18 residues. The germline V gene has CDR1 SGHVS and CDR2 FQNEAQ. Trimming stripped 0 bases from V and 1 base from J, with 19 bases between. CDR3 coding DNA: TGTGCCAGCAGCTTAGCCAGGGTGGGCAGGCCTGTATCCTACGAGCAGTACTTC. It yields the protein CASSLARVGRPVSYEQYF.

This clone was recorded only once. The V gene is TRBV19, the J gene TRBJ2-1; D ambiguous. The ends were cut back, 3 bases at V and 3 bases at J, with 9 bases in the middle. CDR1 and CDR2 (germline): LNHDA, SQIVND (reference sequence). CDR3 length equals 14 residues. For the CDR3, the DNA is TGTGCCAGTAGTATCTCAAAACACTACAATGAGCAGTTCTTC. Translated: CASSISKHYNEQFF.

This chain links TRBV6-5 with TRBJ2-5; the D gene is possibly TRBD2 (6 bases). Trimming took off 1 base at V and 5 bases at J, with 17 bases between the two ends. CDR1 and CDR2 (germline): MNHEY, SVGAGI. The CDR3 length is 16 residues. The CDR3 protein is CASSYWGSGVRETQYF. In DNA form, the CDR3 reads TGTGCCAGCAGTTACTGGGGGTCGGGGGTTCGGGAGACCCAGTACTTC.

The chain combines TRBV9 with TRBJ2-5, with D perhaps TRBD2 (7 bases). Matching the DNA end better, TRBJ2-7 makes the J call doubtful. CDR3 length equals 15 residues. Germline V gives CDR1 SGDLS, CDR2 YYNGEE. This CDR3 is CASSVDAGALGEQYF. CDR3 in DNA: TGTGCCAGCAGCGTAGACGCGGGGGCTCTGGGCGAGCAGTACTTC.

CDR3 amino acids: CASIPGQMNTGELFF. The CDR3 DNA reads as TGTGCCAGCATCCCTGGACAGATGAACACCGGGGAGCTGTTTTTT. V is TRBV28 and J is TRBJ2-2; TRBD1 is a possible D gene (6 bases). The V gene lost 7 bases and the J gene lost 1 base, with 13 bases spanning the gap. The CDR3 length is 15 residues. Per germline, CDR1 MDHEN and CDR2 SYDVKM.

This chain connects TRBV5-1 to TRBJ2-3, with D perhaps matching TRBD2 (5 bases). CDR1 SGHRS and CDR2 YFSETQ come from the germline V gene. The CDR3 consists of 15 residues. V gave up 8 bases and J gave up 5 bases, with 21 bases separating them. CDR3 bases: TGCGCCAGTGGAGGTTCCCCTTTTCTTGGAGATACGCAGTATTTT. It codes for CASGGSPFLGDTQYF. Variable domain in full (rest from reference TRBV5-1 and TRBJ2-3): KAGVTQTPRYLIKTRGQQVTLSCSPISGHRSVSWYQQTPGQGLQFLFEYFSETQRNKGNFPGRFSGRQFSNSRSEMNVSTLELGDSALYLCASGGSPFLGDTQYFGPGTRLTVL.

The genes are TRBV2 and TRBJ2-3, with a tentative D call TRBD2 (5 bases). The V gene's germline CDR1 is SNHLY and CDR2 FYNNEI. V gave up 1 base and J gave up 4 bases, with 9 bases separating them. The CDR3 runs to 14 residues. DNA for the CDR3: TGTGCCAGCAGTGAAGGAGGGAGCTCAGATACGCAGTATTTT. It specifies CASSEGGSSDTQYF.

The V and J genes are TRBV2 and TRBJ1-3, with D uncertain. The length of the CDR3 is 16 residues. V lost 2 bases and J lost 0, with 11 bases in between. The V gene's germline CDR1 is SNHLY and CDR2 FYNNEI. DNA for the CDR3: TGTGCCAGCAGTGAATTCGGAGGGAGCTCTGGAAACACCATATATTTT. Translated: CASSEFGGSSGNTIYF.